Listed here are 2 T cell receptor beta chains from one sample, sequenced in a study of T cells in Graves' hyperthyroidism and ophthalmopathy. Amplification yielded TCR beta CDR3 regions, with RNA transcripts as the source. HTBI primers were used for first-round RT-PCR of the TCR CDR3. TCRdb independently ran MiXCR on the multiplex PCR reads; one entry per CDR3 protein. The data hold about 340,000 distinct CDR3 sequences, with 15% to 20% observed a single time. The specimen was blood. Receptor source: a woman aged 45 to 65 with Graves' hyperthyroidism.

Comment on this clonotype: A much larger clone sits a single nucleotide away, making a read error possible. V gene TRBV5-1 combines with J gene TRBJ2-1, with D possibly being TRBD2 (6 bases). Germline loops: CDR1 SGHRS, CDR2 YFSETQ. This CDR3 has 15 residues. The CDR3, as DNA: TGCGTCAGCAGCTTGGCGGGCGGGATGTACAATGAGCAGTTCTTC. It translates to CVSSLAGGMYNEQFF.

The chain couples TRBV29-1 to TRBJ1-2; maybe TRBD1 (6 bases). From germline, CDR1 is SQVTM and CDR2 ANQGSEA. Trimming cost V 4 bases and J 4 bases, with 13 bases left between them. The CDR3 sequence is 13 residues long. CDR3 nucleotides: TGCAGCGTTGGCCACAGGGTGGCCTATGGCTACACCTTC. This translates into CSVGHRVAYGYTF. Full variable domain (outside the CDR3, taken from reference TRBV29-1 and TRBJ1-2): SAVISQKPSRDICQRGTSLTIQCQVDSQVTMMFWYRQQPGQSLTLIATANQGSEATYESGFVIDKFPISRPNLTFSTLTVSNMSPEDSSIYLCSVGHRVAYGYTFGSGTRLTVV.